This TCR beta chain was captured by sequencing in a study of blood T cell repertoires in COVID-19. V shed 1 base and J shed 4 bases, with 10 bases lying between them. CDR3 length: 15 amino acids. Per the germline V gene, CDR1 is SGHTA and CDR2 is FQGTGA. Libraries were prepared by immunoSEQ multiplex PCR; TCRdb keeps only in-frame clonotypes and omits some of them. Of about 58,000 clones in the sample, about 90% were seen once. The TCR comes from a man aged 55 to 70 with acute or convalescent COVID-19. V and J are TRBV7-3 and TRBJ2-2; weak D call: TRBD1 (6 bases). Sequencing was carried out using peripheral blood. The CDR3 here is CASSLNRAATGELFF. For the CDR3, the DNA is TGTGCCAGCAGCTTAAACAGGGCGGCCACCGGGGAGCTGTTTTTT.